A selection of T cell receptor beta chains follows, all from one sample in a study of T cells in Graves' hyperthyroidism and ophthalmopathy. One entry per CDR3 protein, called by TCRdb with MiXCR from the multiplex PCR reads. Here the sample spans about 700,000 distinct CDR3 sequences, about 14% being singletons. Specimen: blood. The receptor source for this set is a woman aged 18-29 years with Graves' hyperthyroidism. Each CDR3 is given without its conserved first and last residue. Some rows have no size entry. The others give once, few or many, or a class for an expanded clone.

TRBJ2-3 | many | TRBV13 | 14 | ASSYRGHMGTDTQY
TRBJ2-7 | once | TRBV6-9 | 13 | ASSSHRDRELEQY
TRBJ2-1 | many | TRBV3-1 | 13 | ASSHVVTVLNEQF
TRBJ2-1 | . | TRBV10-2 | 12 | ASSDPVSNNEQF
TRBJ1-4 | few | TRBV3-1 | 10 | ASSQTGTGVF
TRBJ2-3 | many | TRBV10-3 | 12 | AIMREGSTDTQY
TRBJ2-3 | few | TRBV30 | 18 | AWSYTARTSGIGGTDTQY
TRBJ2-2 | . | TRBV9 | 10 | ASSGGPGELF
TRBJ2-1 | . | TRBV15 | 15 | ATSRDLSPPTYNEQF
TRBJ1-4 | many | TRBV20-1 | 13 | SARALEGGPEKLF
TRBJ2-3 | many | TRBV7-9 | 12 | ASSFGLDTDTQY
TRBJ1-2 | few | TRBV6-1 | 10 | ASSATGSGYT
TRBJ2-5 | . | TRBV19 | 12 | ASSIGRARKTQY
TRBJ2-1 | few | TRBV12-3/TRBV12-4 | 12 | ASSFLRSYNGQF
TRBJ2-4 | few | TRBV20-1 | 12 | SARGHLTKNIQY
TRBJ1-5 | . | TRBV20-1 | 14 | SARRTGGYFNQPQH
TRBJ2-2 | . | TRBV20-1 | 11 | SASDTNTGELV
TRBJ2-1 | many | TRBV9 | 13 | ASSVQGDSYNEQF
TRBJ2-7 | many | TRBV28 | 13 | ASSSRTRGRYEQY
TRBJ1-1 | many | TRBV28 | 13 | ASSLTSPRLPEAF
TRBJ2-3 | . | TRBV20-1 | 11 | SARDKRKDTQY
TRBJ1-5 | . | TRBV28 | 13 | ASRKQGGSNQPQH
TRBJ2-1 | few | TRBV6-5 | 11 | ASSYSAANEQF
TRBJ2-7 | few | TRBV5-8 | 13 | ASSPEAVLSYEQY
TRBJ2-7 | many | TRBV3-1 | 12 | ASSQAGPSYEQY
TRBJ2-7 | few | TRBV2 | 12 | ASTLAEPHYEQY
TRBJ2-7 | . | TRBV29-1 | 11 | SAREANSYEQY
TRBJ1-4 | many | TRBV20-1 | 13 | SARDAGTGSEKLF
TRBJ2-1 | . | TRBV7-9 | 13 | ASSLAAGTISEQF